Listed below are T cell receptor beta chains from one sample, sequenced in a study of T cells in narcolepsy. Clones were sequenced by immunoSEQ multiplex PCR, and TCRdb holds only the in-frame ones, with some missing. The sample includes some 20,000 clones, under 85% of them seen just once. The sample was memory (CD45RA-) CD4+ T cells from blood. The receptors were gathered from a human donor in good health. The CDR3 runs from the conserved cysteine through the conserved F or W. The D gene is left open where the match is weak. Size is omitted from some rows. Given values are once, few, many or a class for expanded clones.

abundance,d_gene,v_gene,j_gene,CDR3nt,CDR3aa
NA,TRBD1,TRBV7-2,TRBJ2-1,TGTGCCAGCAGCTTAGCAGGGACAGGGAGCAATGAGCAGTTCTTC,CASSLAGTGSNEQFF
NA,NA,TRBV15,TRBJ1-2,TGTGCCACCAGCACAAAACCAGCCAGCTATGGCTACACCTTC,CATSTKPASYGYTF
NA,NA,TRBV5-4,TRBJ2-5,TGTGCCAGCAGCCGGGGGGCCGGCCAAGAGACCCAGTACTTC,CASSRGAGQETQYF
NA,NA,TRBV4-2,TRBJ2-3,TGTGCCAGCAGCCAAGATAGGGTCCCTAGCACAGATACGCAGTATTTT,CASSQDRVPSTDTQYF
NA,TRBD2,TRBV30,TRBJ2-2,TGTGCCTGGAGTGTCGGGGGGACCGGGGAGCTGTTTTTT,CAWSVGGTGELFF
NA,TRBD1,TRBV27,TRBJ1-2,TGTGCCAGCAGGCGACAGGGAGGGAATAACTATGGCTACACCTTC,CASRRQGGNNYGYTF
few,NA,TRBV7-3,TRBJ1-3,TGTGCCAGCAGCCCCGTAGAGGGGACTGGAAACACCATATATTTT,CASSPVEGTGNTIYF
NA,NA,TRBV5-6,TRBJ2-1,TGTGCCAGCAGCTTGGGGTTTCAGGGGTACCTCAATGAGCAGTTCTTC,CASSLGFQGYLNEQFF
NA,NA,TRBV7-9,TRBJ2-7,TGTGCCAGCAGCTCGGGGGCAGAGGACGAGCAGTACTTC,CASSSGAEDEQYF
NA,NA,TRBV5-1,TRBJ2-6,TGCGCCAGCAGCTTGGTATCTGGGGCCAACGTCCTGACTTTC,CASSLVSGANVLTF
once,NA,TRBV15,TRBJ2-5,TGTGCCACCAGCTTTTCCCCCCTGGAGACCCAGTACTTC,CATSFSPLETQYF
NA,TRBD1,TRBV7-9,TRBJ1-4,TGTGCCAGCAGCCGTTCGGGGACAGAAGGGGAAAAACTGTTTTTT,CASSRSGTEGEKLFF
NA,NA,TRBV7-2,TRBJ1-2,TGTGCCAGCAGCTCCAGGGTTTTAAAAGGGGGCTACACCTTC,CASSSRVLKGGYTF
NA,NA,TRBV21-1,TRBJ1-5,TGTGCCAGCAGAAGGCTTGAGGGTACCGTTCAGCCCCAGCATTTT,CASRRLEGTVQPQHF
NA,TRBD1,TRBV7-3,TRBJ1-1,TGTGCCAGCAGCTGGGACAGGGGCACTGAAGCTTTCTTT,CASSWDRGTEAFF
few,NA,TRBV7-9,TRBJ2-7,TGTGCCAGCAGCTTGGGGGCAGGCTACGAGCAGTACTTC,CASSLGAGYEQYF
once,NA,TRBV6-1,TRBJ2-7,TGTGCCAGCAGTGAATGGAGGTCGGGCGAGCAGTACTTC,CASSEWRSGEQYF
NA,NA,TRBV6-5,TRBJ1-5,TGTGCCAGCGGGACGGCCATTAATCAGCCCCAGCATTTT,CASGTAINQPQHF
NA,TRBD1,TRBV2,TRBJ1-2,TGTGCCAGCAGACAGGACAGGTATCAAGGCTACACCTTC,CASRQDRYQGYTF
NA,TRBD2,TRBV14,TRBJ2-1,TGTGCCAGCAGCCGGATAGCGGGAGTTGAGTTCTTC,CASSRIAGVEFF
few,NA,TRBV2,TRBJ2-6,TGTGCCAGCAGTGAAAGTGGTCTGGGGGCTGGGGCCAACGTCCTGACTTTC,CASSESGLGAGANVLTF
once,NA,TRBV27,TRBJ1-1,TGTGCCAGCAGTCCCCTCGGAGGTGGGAACACTGAAGCTTTCTTT,CASSPLGGGNTEAFF
NA,NA,TRBV18,TRBJ2-3,TGTGCCAGCTCACCAAATGGTGGAGATACGCAGTATTTT,CASSPNGGDTQYF
NA,TRBD1,TRBV7-9,TRBJ1-4,TGTGCCAGCAGCTCCGGGACAGGGTTCGAAAAACTGTTTTTT,CASSSGTGFEKLFF
few,TRBD1,TRBV7-2,TRBJ1-6,TGTGCCAGCAGCTTAAGCAAGGGACAGGCTAATTCACCCCTCCACTTT,CASSLSKGQANSPLHF
NA,TRBD2,TRBV27,TRBJ2-4,TGTGCCAGCAGTTCCCCCGGGACTAGCGGGATATCGAACATTCAGTACTTC,CASSSPGTSGISNIQYF
once,TRBD2,TRBV25-1,TRBJ2-5,TGTGCCAGCAGTGAGACTAGCGGGAGAAGTTTCGGGCAAGAGACCCAGTACTTC,CASSETSGRSFGQETQYF
NA,NA,TRBV2,TRBJ1-6,TGTGCCAGCAGTTCTATCGGGACACCGAATGGATCACCCCTCCACTTT,CASSSIGTPNGSPLHF
NA,TRBD1,TRBV11-2,TRBJ1-5,TGTGCCAGCAGCCCTCATGGACAGGGTGCCAATCAGCCCCAGCATTTT,CASSPHGQGANQPQHF
once,NA,TRBV7-9,TRBJ1-1,TGTGCCAGCAGCTTATTTACAGAAAACACTGAAGCTTTCTTT,CASSLFTENTEAFF
NA,NA,TRBV27,TRBJ2-7,TGTGCCAGCAGTTTGGCGGGATCAGGGAAGAACGAGCAGTACTTC,CASSLAGSGKNEQYF
NA,TRBD1,TRBV28,TRBJ1-5,TGTGCCAGCAGTTCCTGGGACAGGGGGCGTCAGCCCCAGCATTTT,CASSSWDRGRQPQHF
NA,NA,TRBV30,TRBJ2-7,TGTGCCTGGGGGTTTTCCTCCTACGAGCAGTACTTC,CAWGFSSYEQYF
NA,NA,TRBV6-5,TRBJ2-1,TGTGCCAGCAACCGGGAAGCGTTGAGAAATGAGCAGTTCTTC,CASNREALRNEQFF
NA,NA,TRBV2,TRBJ1-5,TGTGCCAGCAGTGTGGGGGCCCGCTCTAGCAATCAGCCCCAGCATTTT,CASSVGARSSNQPQHF
NA,TRBD2,TRBV7-9,TRBJ2-7,TGTGCCAGCAGCTTACAAGGGAGGGCGGCGGGGGAGCAGTACTTC,CASSLQGRAAGEQYF
few,NA,TRBV19,TRBJ1-2,TGTGCCAGTAGTCTCCGGGACCGACATAACTATGGCTACACCTTC,CASSLRDRHNYGYTF
NA,NA,TRBV6-6,TRBJ2-7,TGTGCCAGCAGTTACTTGGGGGACGTATACTTC,CASSYLGDVYF
NA,NA,TRBV4-3,TRBJ2-3,TGCGCCAGCAGCCAAGTTTTTCGAGCTGGGGCAGATACGCAGTATTTT,CASSQVFRAGADTQYF
NA,TRBD1,TRBV10-3,TRBJ2-7,TGTGCCATCGGGACAGGGGGGCCCTCGGAGCAGTACTTC,CAIGTGGPSEQYF
NA,TRBD1,TRBV10-2,TRBJ1-3,TGCGCCAGCAGCGATGGACAGGGTGTTGGCTCTGGAAACACCATATATTTT,CASSDGQGVGSGNTIYF
once,TRBD1,TRBV5-1,TRBJ2-2,TGCGCCAGCAGCCTAACCTTACCCGGGACAGGACCCGGGGAGCTGTTTTTT,CASSLTLPGTGPGELFF
NA,NA,TRBV7-2,TRBJ2-2,TGTGCCAGCAGCTTAGCTAGAACCACCGGGGAGCTGTTTTTT,CASSLARTTGELFF
NA,NA,TRBV2,TRBJ2-1,TGTGCCAGCAGTGAAAGTAGAGCCGCCCGCAATGAGCAGTTCTTC,CASSESRAARNEQFF
NA,NA,TRBV7-3,TRBJ2-5,TGTGCCAGCAGCTTAACCGGCAGGGCGAGGGAGACCCAGTACTTC,CASSLTGRARETQYF
NA,NA,TRBV5-1,TRBJ1-1,TGCGCCAGCAGCTCCCTACCGGGGCCCATGAACACTGAAGCTTTCTTT,CASSSLPGPMNTEAFF
once,NA,TRBV5-6,TRBJ2-5,TGTGCCAGCAGCTCAACCCGGACTCAAGAGACCCAGTACTTC,CASSSTRTQETQYF
NA,NA,TRBV30,TRBJ1-1,TGTGCCTGGAAAGGGCAACCGAACACTGAAGCTTTCTTT,CAWKGQPNTEAFF
once,NA,TRBV11-3,TRBJ2-1,TGTGCCAGCAGCCCTGCCGGGGGCTACAATGAGCAGTTCTTC,CASSPAGGYNEQFF
NA,TRBD1,TRBV7-3,TRBJ1-5,TGTGCCAGCAGCTCGGGAGACAGGGTTAGCAATCAGCCCCAGCATTTT,CASSSGDRVSNQPQHF
NA,NA,TRBV19,TRBJ1-5,TGTGCCAGTACCTGGGGCCTCAGCAATCAGCCCCAGCATTTT,CASTWGLSNQPQHF
NA,NA,TRBV7-9,TRBJ2-2,TGTGCCAGCGCGAGACGGGCAGGGTTAACCGGGGAGCTGTTTTTT,CASARRAGLTGELFF
NA,NA,TRBV13,TRBJ2-1,TGTGCCAGCAGCGCTAGGGGGGGCTACAATGAGCAGTTCTTC,CASSARGGYNEQFF
NA,NA,TRBV5-1,TRBJ2-3,TGCGCCAGCATTAGAGGAGGGTCCACAGATACGCAGTATTTT,CASIRGGSTDTQYF